This T cell receptor beta chain was obtained from a study of human thymus T cells. The study's findings and limits: Related studies noted strongly shared thymic repertoires across unrelated people. Usage of V and J genes appeared biased in thymic and blood repertoires.

Obtained as resections during corrective heart surgery, the thymus tissue was then studied. The sample donors, healthy Finnish infants, were having corrective surgery for congenital heart defects. Notes on this clone: Its matching antigen is unknown.

Using immunoSEQ multiplex PCR, the repertoire was profiled, and TCRdb retains in-frame clones only, with some absent. The table includes some 78,000 clones, 96% detected once. V was trimmed by 4 bases and J by 5 bases, leaving 17 bases between them. Germline CDR1 LGHNA, CDR2 YSLEER. The CDR3 length is 15 residues. The V and J genes are TRBV4-3 and TRBJ2-5, with D tentatively TRBD2 (6 bases). This TCR was sampled from a boy younger than two with a congenital heart defect but otherwise immunologically healthy. Material for sequencing was thymus tissue. The CDR3 reads CASSPLLGGEETQYF. CDR3 DNA sequence: TGCGCCAGCAGCCCCCTTCTGGGGGGTGAGGAGACCCAGTACTTC.